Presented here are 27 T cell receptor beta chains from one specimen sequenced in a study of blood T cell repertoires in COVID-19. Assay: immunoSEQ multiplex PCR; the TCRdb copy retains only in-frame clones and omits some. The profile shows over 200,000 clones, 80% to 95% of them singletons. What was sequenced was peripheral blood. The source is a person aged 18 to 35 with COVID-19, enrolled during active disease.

In DNA, the CDR3 is TGTGCCAGCACCGTGGGACAGGGCTACTCCTACGAGCAGTACTTC. It yields the protein CASTVGQGYSYEQYF. The chain combines TRBV21-1 with TRBJ2-7; the DNA was not used to check the table's D call, TRBD1. TRBV21-1 is a pseudogene locus. The CDR3 runs to 15 residues.

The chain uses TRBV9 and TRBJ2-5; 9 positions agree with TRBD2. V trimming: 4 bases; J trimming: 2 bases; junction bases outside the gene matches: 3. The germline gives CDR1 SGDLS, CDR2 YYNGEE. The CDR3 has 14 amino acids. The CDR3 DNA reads TGTGCCAGCAGCTCGCGGGGGGGACAAGAGACCCAGTACTTC. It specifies CASSSRGGQETQYF.

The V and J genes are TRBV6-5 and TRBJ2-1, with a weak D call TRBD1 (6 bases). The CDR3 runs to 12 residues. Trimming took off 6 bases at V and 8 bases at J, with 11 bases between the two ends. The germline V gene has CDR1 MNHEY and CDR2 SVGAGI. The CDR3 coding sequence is TGTGCCAGCAGGACGACAGGCGATGAGCAGTTCTTC. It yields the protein CASRTTGDEQFF.

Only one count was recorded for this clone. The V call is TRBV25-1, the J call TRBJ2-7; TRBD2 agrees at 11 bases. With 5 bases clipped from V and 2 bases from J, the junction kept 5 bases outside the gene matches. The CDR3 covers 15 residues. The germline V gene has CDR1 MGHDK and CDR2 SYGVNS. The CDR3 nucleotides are TGTGCCAGCAGTTTTACTAGCGGGGGACCCTACGAGCAGTACTTC. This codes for CASSFTSGGPYEQYF.

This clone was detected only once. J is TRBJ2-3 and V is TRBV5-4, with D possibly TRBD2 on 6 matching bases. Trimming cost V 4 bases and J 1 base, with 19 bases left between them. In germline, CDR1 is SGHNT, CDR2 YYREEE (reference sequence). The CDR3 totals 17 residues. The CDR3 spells CASSGKSGRRGTDTQYF. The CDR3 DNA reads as TGTGCCAGCAGCGGAAAGAGTGGGAGGCGGGGCACAGATACGCAGTATTTT. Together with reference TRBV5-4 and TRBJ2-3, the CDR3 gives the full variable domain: ETGVTQSPTHLIKTRGQQVTLRCSSQSGHNTVSWYQQALGQGPQFIFQYYREEENGRGNFPPRFSGLQFPNYSSELNVNALELDDSALYLCASSGKSGRRGTDTQYFGPGTRLTVL.

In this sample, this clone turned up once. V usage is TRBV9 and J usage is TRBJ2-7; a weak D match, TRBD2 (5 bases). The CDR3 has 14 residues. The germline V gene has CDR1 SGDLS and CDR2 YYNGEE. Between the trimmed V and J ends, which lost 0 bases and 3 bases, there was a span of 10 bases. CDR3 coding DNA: TGTGCCAGCAGCGTAGGTAGCGTAGACTACGAGCAGTACTTC. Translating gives CASSVGSVDYEQYF.

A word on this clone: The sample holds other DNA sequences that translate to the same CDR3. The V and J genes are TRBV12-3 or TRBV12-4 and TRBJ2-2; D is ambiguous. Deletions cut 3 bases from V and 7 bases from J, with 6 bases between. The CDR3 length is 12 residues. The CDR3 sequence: CASSFGGGELFF. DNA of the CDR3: TGTGCCAGCAGTTTTGGCGGCGGGGAGCTGTTTTTT.

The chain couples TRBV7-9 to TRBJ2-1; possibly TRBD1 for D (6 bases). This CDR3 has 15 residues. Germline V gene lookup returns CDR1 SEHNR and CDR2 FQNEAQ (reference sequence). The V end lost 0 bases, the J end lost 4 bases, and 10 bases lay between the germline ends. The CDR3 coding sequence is TGTGCCAGCAGCTTAGCCTGGGGGCAATACAATGAGCAGTTCTTC. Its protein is CASSLAWGQYNEQFF.

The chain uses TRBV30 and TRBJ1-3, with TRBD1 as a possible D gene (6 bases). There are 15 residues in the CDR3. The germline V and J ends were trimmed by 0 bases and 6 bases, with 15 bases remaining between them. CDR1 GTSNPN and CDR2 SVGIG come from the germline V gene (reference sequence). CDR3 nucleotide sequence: TGTGCCTGGAGTGTAAGCGGGGGCCCGTCAAACACCATATATTTT. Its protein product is CAWSVSGGPSNTIYF.

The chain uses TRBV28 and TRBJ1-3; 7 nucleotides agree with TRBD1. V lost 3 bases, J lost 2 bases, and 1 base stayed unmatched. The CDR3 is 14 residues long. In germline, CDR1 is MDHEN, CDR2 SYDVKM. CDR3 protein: CASSLTGTGNTIYF. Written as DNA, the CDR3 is TGTGCCAGCAGTTTGACAGGGACTGGAAACACCATATATTTT.

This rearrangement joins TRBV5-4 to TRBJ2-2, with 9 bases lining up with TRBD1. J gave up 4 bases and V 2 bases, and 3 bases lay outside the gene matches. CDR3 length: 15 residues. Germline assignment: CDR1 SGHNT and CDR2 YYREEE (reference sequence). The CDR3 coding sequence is TGTGCCAGCAGCTTAGGACAGGGGTTCACCGGGGAGCTGTTTTTT. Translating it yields CASSLGQGFTGELFF.

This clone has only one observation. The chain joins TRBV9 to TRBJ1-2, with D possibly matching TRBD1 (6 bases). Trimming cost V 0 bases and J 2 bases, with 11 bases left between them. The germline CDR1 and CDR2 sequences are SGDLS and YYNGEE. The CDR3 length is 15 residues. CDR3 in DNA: TGTGCCAGCAGCGTAGATTTGGGGGCCAACTATGGCTACACCTTC. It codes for CASSVDLGANYGYTF.

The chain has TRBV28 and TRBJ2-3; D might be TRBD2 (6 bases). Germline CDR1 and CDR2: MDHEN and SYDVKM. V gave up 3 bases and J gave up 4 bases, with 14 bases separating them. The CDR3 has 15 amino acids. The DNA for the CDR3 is TGTGCCAGCAGTTTGACGGCGGGGAGGCCAGATACGCAGTATTTT. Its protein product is CASSLTAGRPDTQYF.

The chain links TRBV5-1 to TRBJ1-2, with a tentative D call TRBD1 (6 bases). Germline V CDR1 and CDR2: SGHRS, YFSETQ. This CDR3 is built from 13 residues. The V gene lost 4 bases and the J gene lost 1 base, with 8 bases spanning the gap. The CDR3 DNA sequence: TGCGCCAGCAGCCCACAGGGTAACTATGGCTACACCTTC. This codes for CASSPQGNYGYTF.

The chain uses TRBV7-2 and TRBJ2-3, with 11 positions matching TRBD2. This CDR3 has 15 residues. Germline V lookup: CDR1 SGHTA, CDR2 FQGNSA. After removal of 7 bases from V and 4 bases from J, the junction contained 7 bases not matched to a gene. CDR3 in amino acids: CASTLTSGIADTQYF. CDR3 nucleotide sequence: TGTGCCAGCACTCTGACTAGCGGGATTGCAGATACGCAGTATTTT.

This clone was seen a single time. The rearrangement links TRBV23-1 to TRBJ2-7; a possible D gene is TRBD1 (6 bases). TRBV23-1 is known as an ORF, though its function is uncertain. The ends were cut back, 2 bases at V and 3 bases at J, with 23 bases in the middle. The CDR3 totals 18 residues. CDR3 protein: CASSQPRQVFLYNYEQYF. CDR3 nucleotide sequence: TGCGCCAGCAGTCAACCACGACAGGTTTTTTTGTATAACTACGAGCAGTACTTC.

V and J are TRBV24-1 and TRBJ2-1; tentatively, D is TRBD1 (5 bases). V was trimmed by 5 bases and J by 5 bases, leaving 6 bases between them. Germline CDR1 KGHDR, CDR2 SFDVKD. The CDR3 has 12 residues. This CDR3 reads CATSAGHNEQFF. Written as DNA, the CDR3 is TGTGCCACCAGTGCAGGGCACAATGAGCAGTTCTTC.

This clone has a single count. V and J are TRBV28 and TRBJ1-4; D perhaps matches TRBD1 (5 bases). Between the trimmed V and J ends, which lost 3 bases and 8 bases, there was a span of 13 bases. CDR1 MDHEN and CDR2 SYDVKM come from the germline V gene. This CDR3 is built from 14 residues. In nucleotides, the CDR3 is TGTGCCAGCAGTTTTAGGGGAGGAGACGAAAAACTGTTTTTT. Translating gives CASSFRGGDEKLFF. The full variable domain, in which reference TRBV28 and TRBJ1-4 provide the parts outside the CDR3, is DVKVTQSSRYLVKRTGEKVFLECVQDMDHENMFWYRQDPGLGLRLIYFSYDVKMKEKGDIPEGYSVSREKKERFSLILESASTNQTSMYLCASSFRGGDEKLFFGSGTQLSVL.

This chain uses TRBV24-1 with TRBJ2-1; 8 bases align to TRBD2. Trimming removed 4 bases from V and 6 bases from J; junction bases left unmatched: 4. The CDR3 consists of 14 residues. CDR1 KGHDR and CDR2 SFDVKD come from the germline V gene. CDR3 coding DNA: TGTGCCACCAGTGAGACCGGGACTAGCAATGAGCAGTTCTTC. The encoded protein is CATSETGTSNEQFF.

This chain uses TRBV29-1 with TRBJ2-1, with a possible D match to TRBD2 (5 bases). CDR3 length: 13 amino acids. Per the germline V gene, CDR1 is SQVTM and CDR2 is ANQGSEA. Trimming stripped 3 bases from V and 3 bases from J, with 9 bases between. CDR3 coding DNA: TGCAGCGTTGATGAGCGGAGCTACAATGAGCAGTTCTTC. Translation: CSVDERSYNEQFF.

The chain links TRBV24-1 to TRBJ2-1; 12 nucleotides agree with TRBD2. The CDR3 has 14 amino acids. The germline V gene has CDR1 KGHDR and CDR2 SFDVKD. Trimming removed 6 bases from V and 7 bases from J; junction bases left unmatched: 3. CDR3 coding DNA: TGTGCCACCAGTCCTAGCGGGAGGGCAAATGAGCAGTTCTTC. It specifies CATSPSGRANEQFF.

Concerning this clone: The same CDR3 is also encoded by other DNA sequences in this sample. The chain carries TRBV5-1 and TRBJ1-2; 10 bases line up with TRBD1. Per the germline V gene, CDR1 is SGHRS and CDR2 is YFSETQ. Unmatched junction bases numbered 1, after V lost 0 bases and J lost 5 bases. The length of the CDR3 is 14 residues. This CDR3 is CASSLGTGGYGYTF. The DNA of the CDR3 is TGCGCCAGCAGCTTGGGGACAGGGGGTTATGGCTACACCTTC.

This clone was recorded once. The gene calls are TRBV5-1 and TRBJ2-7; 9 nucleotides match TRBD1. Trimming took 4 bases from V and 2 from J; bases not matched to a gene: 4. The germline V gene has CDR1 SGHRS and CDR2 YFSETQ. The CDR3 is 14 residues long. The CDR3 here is CASSAGQGTYEQYF. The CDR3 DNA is TGCGCCAGCAGCGCGGGACAGGGAACCTACGAGCAGTACTTC.

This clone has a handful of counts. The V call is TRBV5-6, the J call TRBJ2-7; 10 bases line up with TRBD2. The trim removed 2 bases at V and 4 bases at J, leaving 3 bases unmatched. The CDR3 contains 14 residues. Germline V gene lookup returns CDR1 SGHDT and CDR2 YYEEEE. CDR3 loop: CASSLLAGTYEQYF. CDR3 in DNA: TGTGCCAGCAGCTTACTAGCGGGGACGTACGAGCAGTACTTC.

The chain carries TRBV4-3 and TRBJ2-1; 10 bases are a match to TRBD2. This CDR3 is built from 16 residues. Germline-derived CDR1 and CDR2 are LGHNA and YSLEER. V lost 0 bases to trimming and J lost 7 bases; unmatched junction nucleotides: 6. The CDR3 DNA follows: TGCGCCAGCAGCCAAGAATGGCTAGCGGGAGATAATGAGCAGTTCTTC. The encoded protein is CASSQEWLAGDNEQFF.

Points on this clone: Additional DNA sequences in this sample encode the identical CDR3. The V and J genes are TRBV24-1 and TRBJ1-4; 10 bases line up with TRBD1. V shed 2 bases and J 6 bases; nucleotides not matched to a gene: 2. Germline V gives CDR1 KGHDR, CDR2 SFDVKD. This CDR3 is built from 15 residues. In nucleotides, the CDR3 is TGTGCCACCAGTGATTCTGGACAGGGGGATGAAAAACTGTTTTTT. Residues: CATSDSGQGDEKLFF.

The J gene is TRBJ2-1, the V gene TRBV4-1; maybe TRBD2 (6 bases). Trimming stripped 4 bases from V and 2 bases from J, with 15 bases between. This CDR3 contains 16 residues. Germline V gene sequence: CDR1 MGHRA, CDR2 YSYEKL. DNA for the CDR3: TGCGCCAGCAGCCCGTTAGACGGGACTGCCTACAATGAGCAGTTCTTC. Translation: CASSPLDGTAYNEQFF.